This TCR beta chain was identified during a study of cytomegalovirus exposure and HLA in healthy donors. With 60 Vbeta and 13 Jbeta primers, the PCR was carried out. Profiled with immunoSEQ multiplex PCR; TCRdb holds only in-frame clones, not every one. The sample shows about 200,000 clones, approximately 85% of them seen only once. V lost 3 bases and J 4 bases, leaving 10 bases between the germline ends. Looked up from germline, CDR1 is KGHSH and CDR2 is LQKENI. The CDR3 consists of 15 residues. The rearrangement links TRBV18 to TRBJ2-6, with D perhaps TRBD2 (5 bases). This receptor was obtained from a woman in her thirties or forties in good health and CMV-seronegative. Sequences were obtained from PBMCs. CDR3: CASSPRADGANVLTF. The CDR3 DNA follows: TGTGCCAGCTCACCGAGGGCCGACGGGGCCAACGTCCTGACTTTC.